What follows is one T cell receptor beta chain and its context. Its specificity is not known. RNA was isolated and reverse transcribed to cDNA, the sequencing template. Only in-frame clones appear in the TCRdb table, and some are missing; sequencing was by immunoSEQ multiplex PCR. Of about 250,000 clones in the sample, 60% were seen once. The treatment denotes: oral pan-JAK inhibitor, 5-10 mg twice daily. Lesional scalp punch biopsies and peripheral blood came from alopecia areata patients. This sample is drawn from a study of CD8+ T cells in alopecia areata. The CDR3 is 16 amino acids. V lost 0 bases and J 0 bases, leaving 12 bases between the germline ends. In germline, CDR1 is SGHDT, CDR2 YYEEEE. Study-level points and caveats: The study also sequences resident alphabeta T cells of normal skin in scalp samples. Possibly as an HLA-related effect, TCR sharing across patients appeared less clear than in mice. Expanded CD8+ clones among the top 100, as well as scalp clonality, were significantly decreased by tofacitinib.

This chain connects TRBV5-6 to TRBJ2-5; D uncertain. The clonotype comes from a human donor with alopecia areata. Sample: CD4+ T cells sorted from blood, taken around week 54, from a patient treated with tofacitinib. DNA for the CDR3: TGTGCCAGCAGCTTGGGGGCAGAAACCTACCAAGAGACCCAGTACTTC. As protein: CASSLGAETYQETQYF.